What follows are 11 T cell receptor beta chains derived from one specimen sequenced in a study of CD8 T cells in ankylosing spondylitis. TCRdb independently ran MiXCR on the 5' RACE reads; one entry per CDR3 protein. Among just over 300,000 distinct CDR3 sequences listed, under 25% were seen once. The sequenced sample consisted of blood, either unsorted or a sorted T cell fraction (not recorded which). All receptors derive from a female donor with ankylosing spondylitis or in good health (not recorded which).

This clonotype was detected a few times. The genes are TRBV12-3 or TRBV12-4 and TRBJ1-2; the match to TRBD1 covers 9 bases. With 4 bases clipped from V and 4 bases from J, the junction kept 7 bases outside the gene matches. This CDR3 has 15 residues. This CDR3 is CASSSTGQGIYGYTF. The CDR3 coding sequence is TGTGCCAGCAGTTCCACCGGACAGGGGATCTATGGCTACACCTTC.

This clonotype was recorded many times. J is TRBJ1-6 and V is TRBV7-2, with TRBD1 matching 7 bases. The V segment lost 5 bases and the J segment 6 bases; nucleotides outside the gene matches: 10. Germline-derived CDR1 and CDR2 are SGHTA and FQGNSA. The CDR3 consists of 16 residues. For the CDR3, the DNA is TGTGCCAGCAGCCCCGCAGGGGGGCACTTTAATTCACCCCTCCACTTT. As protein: CASSPAGGHFNSPLHF.

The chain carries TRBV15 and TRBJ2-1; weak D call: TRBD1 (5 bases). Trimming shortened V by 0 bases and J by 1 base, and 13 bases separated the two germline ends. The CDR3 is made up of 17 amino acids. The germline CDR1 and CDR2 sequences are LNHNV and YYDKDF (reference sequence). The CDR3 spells CATSRDFAAGSYNEQFF. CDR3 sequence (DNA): TGTGCCACCAGCAGAGATTTTGCGGCAGGGTCCTACAATGAGCAGTTCTTC.

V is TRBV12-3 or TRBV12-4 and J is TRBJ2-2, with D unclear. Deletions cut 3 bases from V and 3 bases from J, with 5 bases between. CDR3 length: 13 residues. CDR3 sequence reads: CASSLRYTGELFF. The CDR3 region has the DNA TGTGCCAGCAGTTTGAGATACACCGGGGAGCTGTTTTTT.

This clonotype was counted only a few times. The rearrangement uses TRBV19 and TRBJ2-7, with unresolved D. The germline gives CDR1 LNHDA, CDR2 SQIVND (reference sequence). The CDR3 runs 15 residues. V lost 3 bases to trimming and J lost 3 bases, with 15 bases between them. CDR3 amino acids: CASSMRASANYEQYF. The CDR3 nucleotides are TGTGCCAGTAGTATGAGAGCCTCCGCGAACTACGAGCAGTACTTC. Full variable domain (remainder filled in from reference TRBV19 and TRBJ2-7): DGGITQSPKYLFRKEGQNVTLSCEQNLNHDAMYWYRQDPGQGLRLIYYSQIVNDFQKGDIAEGYSVSREKKESFPLTVTSAQKNPTAFYLCASSMRASANYEQYFGPGTRLTVT.

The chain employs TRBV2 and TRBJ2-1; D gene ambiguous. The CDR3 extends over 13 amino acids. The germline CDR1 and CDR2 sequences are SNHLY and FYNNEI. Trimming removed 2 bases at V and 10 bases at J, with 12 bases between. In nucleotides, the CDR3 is TGTGCCAGCAGTGAAAAAGGGTCCTGGGAGCAGTTCTTC. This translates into CASSEKGSWEQFF. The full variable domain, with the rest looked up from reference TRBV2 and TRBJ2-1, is EPEVTQTPSHQVTQMGQEVILRCVPISNHLYFYWYRQILGQKVEFLVSFYNNEISEKSEIFDDQFSVERPDGSNFTLKIRSTKLEDSAMYFCASSEKGSWEQFFGPGTRLTVL.

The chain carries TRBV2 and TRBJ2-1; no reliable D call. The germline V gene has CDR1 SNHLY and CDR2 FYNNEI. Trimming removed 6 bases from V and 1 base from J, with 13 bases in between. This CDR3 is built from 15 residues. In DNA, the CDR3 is TGTGCCAGCAGCCGAAGCGATAGGTCCTACAATGAGCAGTTCTTC. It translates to CASSRSDRSYNEQFF.

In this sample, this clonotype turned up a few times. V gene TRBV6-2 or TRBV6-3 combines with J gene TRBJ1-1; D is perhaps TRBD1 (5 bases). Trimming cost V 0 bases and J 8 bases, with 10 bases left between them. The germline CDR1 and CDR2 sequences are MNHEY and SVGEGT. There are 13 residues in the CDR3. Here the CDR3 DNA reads TGTGCCAGCAGTTACTCGGTTCCAGGGGAAGCTTTCTTT. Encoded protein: CASSYSVPGEAFF.

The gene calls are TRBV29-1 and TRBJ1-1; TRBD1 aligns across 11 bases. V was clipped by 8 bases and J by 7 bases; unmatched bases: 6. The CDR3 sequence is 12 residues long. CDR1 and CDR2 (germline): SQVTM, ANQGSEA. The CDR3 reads CSTGTGGVEAFF. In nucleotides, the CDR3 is TGCAGCACCGGGACAGGGGGAGTTGAAGCTTTCTTT.

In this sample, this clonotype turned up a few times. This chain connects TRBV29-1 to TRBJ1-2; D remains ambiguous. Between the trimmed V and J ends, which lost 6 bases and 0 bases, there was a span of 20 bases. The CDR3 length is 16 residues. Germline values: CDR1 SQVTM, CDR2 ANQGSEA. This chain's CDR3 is CSVGPPRGRANYGYTF. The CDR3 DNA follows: TGCAGCGTCGGCCCCCCGCGTGGACGAGCTAACTATGGCTACACCTTC.

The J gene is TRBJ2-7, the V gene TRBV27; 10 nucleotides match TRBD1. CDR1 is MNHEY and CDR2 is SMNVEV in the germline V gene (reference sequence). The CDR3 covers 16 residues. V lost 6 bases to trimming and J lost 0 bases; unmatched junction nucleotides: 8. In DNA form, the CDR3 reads TGTGCCAGCAGCCGGCTGGGACAGGGGCTCTCCTACGAGCAGTACTTC. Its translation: CASSRLGQGLSYEQYF.